Only one count was recorded for the clone carrying this T cell receptor beta chain. One end of the junction varies from germline; a read error may be responsible. TCR beta CDR3 sequences were amplified from RNA transcripts. First-round RT-PCR of the TCR CDR3 relied on the HTBI primer set. TCRdb ran MiXCR on the multiplex PCR reads and lists one entry per CDR3 protein. Counted here are a few hundred thousand distinct CDR3 sequences, 20% occurring once; the ten biggest clones make up less than 30%. The CDR3 has 14 amino acids. Germline V gene sequence: CDR1 SGHRS, CDR2 YFSETQ. The entry originates in a study of T cells in Graves' hyperthyroidism and ophthalmopathy.

The receptor's source is a man aged 18 to 30 with Graves' hyperthyroidism. Sequences were obtained from blood. This sequence joins TRBV5-1 and TRBJ1-1; D is possibly TRBD1 (6 bases). In nucleotides, the CDR3 is TGCGCCAGCAGTTTGCGAGGGGGGAACACTGAAGCTTGCTTT. This codes for CASSLRGGNTEACF.